This TCR beta chain was recovered during a study of T cell clonality in common variable immunodeficiency. Points from the study as a whole: Compared with controls, CVID subjects had fewer shared TCRbeta clones. TCRbeta clonality was increased in CVID versus healthy controls.

This clone was recorded many times. Its antigen is undetermined. The DNA ends 3 residues before the CDR3 does, and the rest of the CDR3 is filled in from the germline J gene. Both groups were predominantly of Caucasian heritage. Each donor provided roughly 4.5 to 8.5 ml of heparinized whole blood. Using immunoSEQ multiplex PCR, the repertoire was profiled, and TCRdb retains in-frame clones only, with some absent. The record shows about 64,000 clones for this sample, with no singletons present. The CDR3 sequence is 14 residues long. Germline CDR1 is SGHRS and CDR2 is YFSETQ. V shed 2 bases and J 5 bases; nucleotides not matched to a gene: 5.

This chain connects TRBV5-1 to TRBJ2-3, with TRBD1 matching 7 bases. The source material was peripheral blood mononuclear cells. The sequence was obtained from a person aged 18-70 years in good health. The CDR3 protein is CASSFNRGEDTQYF. The covered CDR3 bases are TGCGCCAGCAGCTTTAACAGGGGAGAAGATACG. Variable domain in full (rest from reference TRBV5-1 and TRBJ2-3): KAGVTQTPRYLIKTRGQQVTLSCSPISGHRSVSWYQQTPGQGLQFLFEYFSETQRNKGNFPGRFSGRQFSNSRSEMNVSTLELGDSALYLCASSFNRGEDTQYFGPGTRLTVL.